This TCR beta chain stems from a study of shared clonotypes between healthy human individuals. Study-wide findings and caveats: Non-shared clonotypes had lower generation probabilities than clonotypes shared by all four sorted-subset donors.

Authors' processing steps: ImmunoSEQ supplied junction-only sequences lacking quality scores, so filtering was different. Sequenced by immunoSEQ multiplex PCR; TCRdb stores in-frame clones only, minus some. The V and J calls and clone size were taken over from that table, and D and trimming were inferred from the DNA. The table lists a few million clones, 93% of them singletons. As for this clone: The antigen is undetermined.

The ends were cut back, 5 bases at V and 7 bases at J, with 9 bases in the middle. Germline-derived CDR1 and CDR2 are SGHNT and YENEEA. The CDR3 runs to 12 residues. This clonotype was obtained from a man between 18 and 35 years old in good health. Some clones in this sample may be carry-over from other donors' samples. The source material was naive CD4+ T cells from PBMCs. Subset given: CD45RA+ positively selected. V is TRBV11-3 and J is TRBJ2-1; TRBD2 might be the D (5 bases). This CDR3 is CASSQSGNEQFF. The CDR3 DNA follows: TGTGCCAGCAGCCAAAGCGGTAATGAGCAGTTCTTC.